This T cell receptor (beta chain) derives from a study of technical replicates of blood from four donors. Measured with immunoSEQ multiplex PCR; TCRdb has only the in-frame clones, and not every one. Of about 82,000 clones in the sample, just under 95% were seen once. Looked up from germline, CDR1 is MNHEY and CDR2 is SVGAGI. The ends lost 4 bases at V and 6 bases at J; junction bases unmatched: 9. The length of the CDR3 is 15 residues. The chain uses TRBV6-5 and TRBJ2-7, with TRBD2 matching over 10 bases. This TCR came from a human donor in good health. Material for sequencing was T cells isolated from PBMCs. DNA for the CDR3: TGTGCCAGCAGTTGGACGCCTAGCGGGAGCGCCGAGCAGTACTTC. It encodes CASSWTPSGSAEQYF.